This T cell receptor beta chain stems from a study of cytomegalovirus exposure and HLA in healthy donors (dated by TCRdb to between 2016 and 2019). For the wider study: In an earlier analysis of 587 of the donors, about 270 Gb of sequence data and approximately 100 million unique TCR beta sequences from about 180 million T cells were reported. On average, roughly 200,000 unique TCR beta nucleotide sequences were sequenced per donor among 300 to 500 genotyped donors of the cohort, with about 17% of those sequences being non-productive. The study combined high-throughput TCR immunosequencing, statistical association of individual TCRs with disease status, and machine learning to predict cytomegalovirus infection status. An early release that covered more than 550 HLA-typed donors contained about 300 gigabases of sequencing data and 70 million to 100 million unique TCR sequences. A later genetic analysis used genome-wide SNP genotypes for about 60% of the roughly 700 donors, treating that subset as a discovery cohort. Both class I and class II loci were covered by HLA typing, at four-digit resolution. The study was designed to test whether signatures of past pathogen exposure could be identified by cataloging public T cell receptors. Because of strong linkage in the cohort, four or five DR-DQ haplotypes were treated as single units for association and clustering. Rather than drawing on any new phenotypic data, the later analysis identified candidate immune exposures from TCR beta sequences and the way those sequences occurred across donors. Along with the roughly 670-subject first cohort, a separate validation cohort of over 90 different subjects was used. In an earlier analysis of 587 of the donors, high-throughput TCR beta sequencing was used to judge whether each TCR beta V gene segment behaved as functional or pseudogenic. Donor age, sex, ethnicity and CMV serostatus were compiled together with the repertoire data. Of the approximately 400 genotyped donors, approximately 81% were placed in the genetic ancestry cluster associated with self-reported Caucasian donors. Using immunosequencing, the study profiled T cell repertoires from about 650 subjects and related those repertoires to cytomegalovirus serostatus. A later analysis re-examined previously published TCR beta repertoires from more than 650 donors and added high-resolution HLA genotyping to investigate patterns of TCR occurrence. All discovery cohort repertoires had been generated using a single sequencing platform. Typing coverage varied by locus: roughly 620-640 donors for A, B, C, DRB1 and DQB1; roughly 520 for DQA1; around 610 for DPA1; more than 450 for DPB1. Study-level results and caveats: A later analysis associated 15,000 to 20,000 TCR beta sequences with specific HLA alleles at a false discovery rate of 0.05. HLA typing was unavailable for some donors at each locus, so association tests used only the typed subset. According to a later analysis, parvovirus B19, influenza, CMV and Epstein-Barr virus appeared linked to several top co-occurrence clusters. The authors suggested that the approach could potentially be generalized to other disease states and immunological phenotypes. In a later analysis, HLA-associated TCR beta chains were found to be more clonally expanded and to have lower generation probabilities than equally common non-associated chains. A further reported finding was that TCR beta sequences accurately predicted the HLA-A and HLA-B alleles for most subjects in the first cohort. When HLA alleles, especially DR and DQ, strongly co-occurred, attributing TCR associations to individual alleles was difficult. In a later analysis, TCR association rates were found to vary across HLA loci, with the most associated TCRs seen for DRB1 alleles and the fewest for HLA-C alleles. Broadly in line with IMGT annotations, most TCR beta V segments showed up in productive rearrangements about 87% or about 30% of the time in an earlier analysis of 450 to 600 of the donors. According to a later analysis, most CMV-associated TCR beta chains appeared to be HLA-restricted, and the HLA associations seemed to be driven largely by CMV exposure. In vitro tests confirmed that a few of the cytomegalovirus-associated TCR beta chains recognize cytomegalovirus antigens. Linkage disequilibrium might explain the correlated functional status among segregating V segments, but an unknown experimental factor could not be excluded. The classifier was reported to diagnose cytomegalovirus status with high specificity and sensitivity in both the original and validation cohorts. The 87-base-pair reads could not distinguish some IMGT-functional V segments, including TRBV6-2 and TRBV6-3, so those segments were excluded. An association between a missense DCLRE1C variant and V-gene and J-gene trimming of TCR beta chains was found in a later genetic analysis and replicated in an independent cohort. The study gave a list of 150 to 200 TCR beta chains associated with cytomegalovirus. The cohort was sequenced for TCR beta chains only, and without alpha or paired-chain data the features that could be detected were limited. Most TCR sequences were observed very rarely across donors, whereas some public TCRs were present in many individuals. The presence/absence analyses assumed that sequencing depth was roughly uniform across donors, and that assumption may not be true. A later genetic analysis reported fewer N-insertions in productive TCRs among donors in an Asian-associated ancestry cluster than the roughly 700-donor mean. The earlier analysis of nearly 600 of the donors excluded 15 to 20 rarely observed V segments, including chromosome 9 orphons, because counts were too low. A group of highly shared sequence variants was considered likely to be a technical artifact of the sequencing pipeline. The only immune exposure information available for the cohort was CMV serostatus.

The cohort was made up of approximately 700 healthy bone marrow donors. Cohort members were all nominally healthy when sampled, although unrecorded immune exposures were likely present. Of the 550 to 750 cohort members, about 280 had positive CMV serostatus and 350 to 450 had negative CMV serostatus, and CMV serostatus was not recorded for the donor. Each donor provided a peripheral blood sample, and peripheral blood mononuclear cells were used for TCR beta sequencing. Genomic DNA was extracted from the blood cell samples with the Qiagen DNeasy Blood Extraction Kit. This clone was counted between two and nine times. Its target antigen remains unknown. Per-base quality was not reported, and no clone a single base away is much larger than it. Trimming takes 8 bases off V and 9 bases off J; junction bases not matched to a gene: 11. CDR1 and CDR2, per the germline V gene, are MNHNS and SASEGT. The CDR3 starts with the cysteine, ends with the phenylalanine, and has 13 residues. Kept here is only the CDR3 DNA, which spans 39 bases and is read in frame from base 1.

Libraries came from the immunoSEQ multiplex PCR assay. For the multiplex PCR, a mixture combining 60 forward primers for TCR Vbeta segments and 13 reverse primers for TCR Jbeta segments was used. A multiplex PCR assay on genomic DNA amplified the CDR3 region of rearranged TCR beta genes. The Illumina HiSeq System was used to sequence the amplified TCR beta libraries as 87-base-pair reads. The published analysis was carried out like this. A later analysis counted approximately 84 million unique TCR beta chains across the 670 or so repertoires, and roughly 10 million of these chains were shared by at least two donors. A nearest-neighbor algorithm error-corrected the raw reads and collapsed the reads into unique sequences, merging closely related sequences to remove PCR and sequencing errors. To assign V, D and J gene segments, CDR3 sequences were aligned to IMGT reference sequences. Each retained sequence needed at least a six-nucleotide match to both a V gene segment and a J gene segment. Rearrangements were classified as productive when the CDR3 lacked stop codons and remained in frame with V and J, and all other rearrangements were classified as non-productive. Following IMGT convention, CDR3 was defined as the stretch from the second conserved V-encoded cysteine to the conserved J-encoded phenylalanine. The earlier analysis of around 640 of the donors excluded sequences that lacked an unambiguous match to a single V gene segment. In an earlier analysis of 450 to 700 of the donors, V segments were called functional above 56.7% productive rearrangements and were called segregating when the between-donor standard deviation exceeded 5%. To diagnose cytomegalovirus status from the catalog of TCR beta chain sequences, a statistical classification framework was built. In a later analysis, V and J genes were assigned by comparing TCR nucleotide sequences against IMGT/GENE-DB human TR gene sequences. A later analysis assigned CDR3 sequences and most-parsimonious VDJ recombination scenarios with the TCRdist pipeline. In a later analysis, each TCR beta chain was defined by its CDR3 amino acid sequence together with its V-gene family, and reads lacking a unique V-gene family were excluded. As a way to deal with suspected cross-contamination and a sequencing artifact, a later analysis dropped approximately 590 nucleotide sequences that were highly shared and had low generation probability. For each public chain, a later analysis derived a clonal expansion index from normalized ranks of inferred template counts within each repertoire. In a later analysis, generation probabilities were computed with a VDJ recombination model fitted to out-of-frame rearrangements, and the resulting probabilities were checked against IGoR. A later analysis scored TCR-TCR, TCR-HLA and TCR-CMV co-occurrence with hypergeometric tests, applying a repertoire-size bias correction to TCR pairs. A later analysis estimated false discovery rates by permuting HLA or CMV assignments 20 times. In a later analysis, co-occurring TCRs were grouped with DBSCAN, and TCRdist sequence similarity was added when clustering was performed within HLA-allele-positive subsets. Co-occurrence clustering excluded repertoires with fewer than 30,000 or more than 120,000 public chains, plus five with anomalous nucleotide sharing. TCRdb provides this immuneACCESS table in a form limited to in-frame rearrangements. Some clones are lacking; in checked studies, under half of them reflect an unresolved V gene, and why the rest are absent is not known. V and J calls and clone size are given by that table; D and trimming were obtained from the DNA. The sample table records about 120,000 clones; 74% of these occur just once. The ten largest clones take up just over 2% of the sample.

This receptor was taken from a human donor in good health. Sequencing was done on a sample of PBMCs. This chain is built from TRBV6-1 and TRBJ1-1, with 8 bases aligning to TRBD1. At the DNA level, the sequence is TGTGCCAGCCCTTTCGACAGGGGAGGAAAAGCTTTCTTT. It encodes CASPFDRGGKAFF.